These 4 T cell receptor beta chains were all obtained from the same sample, sequenced in a study of blood T cell repertoires in COVID-19. Profiled with immunoSEQ multiplex PCR; TCRdb holds only in-frame clones, not every one. The table lists approximately 180,000 clones, 75% to 90% of them singletons, with about 3.3% in the top ten. The sequenced sample was peripheral blood. These TCRs come from a man aged 60 to 75 with acute or convalescent COVID-19.

The chain joins TRBV6-6 to TRBJ1-3; D remains ambiguous. The CDR3 loop spans 16 amino acids. CDR1 is MNHNY and CDR2 is SVGAGI in the germline V gene (reference sequence). The V gene lost 0 bases and the J gene lost 0 bases, with 9 bases spanning the gap. The CDR3 sequence: CASSYSMRYSGNTIYF. The CDR3 region has the DNA TGTGCCAGCAGTTACTCGATGAGGTACTCTGGAAACACCATATATTTT.

The count of this clone is one. The sample contains more than one DNA sequence encoding this CDR3. The chain joins TRBV7-9 to TRBJ1-1, with TRBD1 as a possible D gene (5 bases). V was pared by 3 bases and J by 2 bases, with 7 bases between. The length of the CDR3 is 13 residues. Germline-derived CDR1 and CDR2 are SEHNR and FQNEAQ (reference sequence). CDR3 coding DNA: TGTGCCAGCAGCTTTCAGGGAAACACTGAAGCTTTCTTT. It specifies CASSFQGNTEAFF.

This rearrangement joins TRBV19 to TRBJ1-4; D remains ambiguous. Germline CDR1 and CDR2: LNHDA and SQIVND (reference sequence). Deletions cut 3 bases from V and 7 bases from J, with 12 bases between. The length of the CDR3 is 14 residues. The CDR3 protein is CASSIIGRSEKLFF. The CDR3 bases are TGTGCCAGTAGTATTATAGGGAGGAGTGAAAAACTGTTTTTT.

This chain uses TRBV2 with TRBJ2-7; tentative D call: TRBD1 (5 bases). V was trimmed by 6 bases and J by 6 bases, leaving 12 bases between them. Germline V gene lookup returns CDR1 SNHLY and CDR2 FYNNEI. The CDR3 has 12 amino acids. DNA for the CDR3: TGTGCCAGCAGGCGGCAGGGTGGCGAGCAGTACTTC. Protein: CASRRQGGEQYF.